This entry features one T cell receptor (beta chain) sequence. Its cognate antigen is unknown. CDR3 length: 13 amino acids. V trimming: 3 bases; J trimming: 9 bases; junction bases outside the gene matches: 5. The germline V gene encodes CDR1 SGHTA and CDR2 FQGNSA. Treatment noted: oral pan-JAK inhibitor, 5-10 mg twice daily. RNA extraction was followed by reverse transcription into cDNA, which acted as the sequencing template. Libraries were prepared by immunoSEQ multiplex PCR; TCRdb keeps only in-frame clonotypes and omits some of them. The data show roughly 110,000 clones, with 56% seen just once and around 3.4% held by the top ten. This entry is derived from a study of CD8+ T cells in alopecia areata. Across the whole study: Tofacitinib was given for 6 to 18 months, then stopped for 6 months.

Findings of the study overall: Tissue-resident alphabeta T cells belonging to normal skin likewise get sequenced within scalp specimens.

The rearrangement joins TRBV7-2 to TRBJ2-1, with 7 bases lining up with TRBD1. The TCR comes from a human donor with alopecia areata. The sample here was CD4+ T cells sorted from blood, taken at week 24, from a patient treated with tofacitinib. The CDR3 sequence is CASSFRGGREQFF. The CDR3 DNA is TGTGCCAGCAGCTTCAGAGGGGGCCGTGAGCAGTTCTTC. Full variable domain (rest looked up from reference TRBV7-2 and TRBJ2-1): GAGVSQSPSNKVTEKGKDVELRCDPISGHTALYWYRQSLGQGLEFLIYFQGNSAPDKSGLPSDRFSAERTGGSVSTLTIQRTQQEDSAVYLCASSFRGGREQFFGPGTRLTVL.